The 17 T cell receptor beta chains given below trace back to one sample, sequenced in a study of T cells in Graves' hyperthyroidism and ophthalmopathy. What was amplified from RNA transcripts were TCR beta CDR3 regions. During a first-round RT-PCR of the TCR CDR3, the HTBI primer set was used. Each CDR3 protein is one row after TCRdb ran MiXCR on the multiplex PCR reads. This sample carries approximately 590,000 distinct CDR3 sequences, 15% to 18% of them seen once, and the ten largest clones take roughly 6.6%. Sequencing used blood. The receptor set was obtained from a woman aged 25 to 39 with Graves' hyperthyroidism.

This clonotype was seen many times. The rearrangement links TRBV18 to TRBJ1-1, with D tentatively TRBD1 (5 bases). CDR1 KGHSH and CDR2 LQKENI come from the germline V gene. V gave up 3 bases and J gave up 10 bases, with 21 bases separating them. The CDR3 spans 15 residues. CDR3 sequence reads: CASSPAGTHGRRAFF. Written as DNA, the CDR3 is TGTGCCAGCTCACCTGCCGGGACTCACGGAAGGCGAGCTTTCTTT.

For this clonotype: Since a much larger clone is just one base distant, this may be a read error. V usage is TRBV12-3 or TRBV12-4 and J usage is TRBJ2-7; 13 bases are shared with TRBD2. The CDR3 runs 16 residues. The ends lost 5 bases at V and 0 bases at J; junction bases unmatched: 4. The CDR3 here is CASSPGTSGNSYEQYF. DNA for the CDR3: TGTGCCAGCAGTCCGGGGACTAGCGGGAACTCCTACGAGCAGTACTTC.

This clonotype was counted many times. The V call is TRBV2, the J call TRBJ1-5; D not resolved. CDR3 length: 14 amino acids. Looked up from germline, CDR1 is SNHLY and CDR2 is FYNNEI. V dropped 6 bases and J dropped 5 bases, with 14 bases sitting between them. In DNA form, the CDR3 reads TGTGCCAGCAGCCAACCGTACACAGATCAGCCCCAGCATTTT. It is translated as CASSQPYTDQPQHF. The variable domain in full, completed from reference TRBV2 and TRBJ1-5, reads EPEVTQTPSHQVTQMGQEVILRCVPISNHLYFYWYRQILGQKVEFLVSFYNNEISEKSEIFDDQFSVERPDGSNFTLKIRSTKLEDSAMYFCASSQPYTDQPQHFGDGTRLSIL.

The rearrangement links TRBV9 to TRBJ2-1; D possibly corresponds to TRBD2 (5 bases). The V gene's germline CDR1 is SGDLS and CDR2 YYNGEE. Trimming took off 0 bases at V and 9 bases at J, with 13 bases between the two ends. There are 14 residues in the CDR3. The CDR3 DNA follows: TGTGCCAGCAGCGTAGCCCGGGGTGCGGGTGAGCAGTTCTTC. This codes for CASSVARGAGEQFF.

This clonotype was seen only a few times. The genes are TRBV4-3 and TRBJ1-3; no clear D. V gave up 0 bases and J gave up 4 bases, with 13 bases separating them. Germline values: CDR1 LGHNA, CDR2 YSLEER. CDR3 length: 16 amino acids. CDR3 nucleotide sequence: TGCGCCAGCAGCCAAGATTTCCCAGGTCCAGGAAACACCATATATTTT. Amino acids: CASSQDFPGPGNTIYF.

This clonotype has ten or more counts. The chain uses TRBV20-1 and TRBJ2-5; 8 bases line up with TRBD1. V gave up 5 bases and J gave up 3 bases; unmatched junction bases: 2. Germline CDR1 reads DFQATT; CDR2 reads SNEGSKA (reference sequence). This CDR3 is built from 12 residues. Here the CDR3 DNA reads TGCAGTGCTTCGGGACAGGAAGAGACCCAGTACTTC. Its translation: CSASGQEETQYF.

In this sample, this clonotype turned up a few times. This chain links TRBV20-1 with TRBJ2-7; D perhaps matches TRBD1 (6 bases). Germline CDR1 reads DFQATT; CDR2 reads SNEGSKA (reference sequence). This CDR3 spans 16 amino acids. V lost 1 base, J lost 0 bases, and 16 bases lay in between. This chain's CDR3 is CSARGGDRTFSYEQYF. In nucleotides, the CDR3 is TGCAGTGCTAGAGGAGGCGACAGGACATTCTCCTACGAGCAGTACTTC.

This clonotype was counted between two and nine times. The chain recombines TRBV5-1 with TRBJ2-2; 9 bases align to TRBD2. CDR1 and CDR2 (germline): SGHRS, YFSETQ. CDR3 length: 16 amino acids. V trimming: 2 bases; J trimming: 4 bases; junction bases outside the gene matches: 6. The CDR3 region is CASSFASGMVTGELFF. The CDR3, as DNA: TGCGCCAGCAGCTTTGCTAGCGGGATGGTCACCGGGGAGCTGTTTTTT.

This clonotype was seen many times. This chain joins TRBV7-9 and TRBJ2-3; 10 nucleotides align to TRBD2. Germline values: CDR1 SEHNR, CDR2 FQNEAQ (reference sequence). The V gene end was trimmed by 3 bases and the J gene end by 3 bases; junction bases not matched to a gene: 12. The CDR3 runs 18 residues. This chain's CDR3 is CASSFLAGASKGTDTQYF. CDR3 bases: TGTGCCAGCAGCTTTCTAGCGGGAGCCTCAAAAGGAACAGATACGCAGTATTTT.

This clonotype has a count of ten or more. The chain has TRBV20-1 and TRBJ1-2; D unclear. This CDR3 is built from 12 residues. Between the trimmed V and J ends, which lost 3 bases and 2 bases, there was a span of 7 bases. Germline V gives CDR1 DFQATT, CDR2 SNEGSKA (reference sequence). The CDR3 protein is CSASLQNYGYTF. Here the CDR3 DNA reads TGCAGTGCTAGTTTACAGAACTATGGCTACACCTTC.

CDR3 nucleotide sequence: TGTGCTAGTGGGACACAGGGTTCCGAGCAGTACTTC. Its protein product is CASGTQGSEQYF. This chain connects TRBV12-5 to TRBJ2-7, with D possibly being TRBD1 (6 bases). The CDR3 is 12 residues long. Germline CDR1 is LGHNT and CDR2 is FRNRAP. Trimming stripped 6 bases from V and 6 bases from J, with 12 bases between.

In its sample, this clonotype was seen a few times. The genes are TRBV6-1 and TRBJ2-7; TRBD2 might be the D (6 bases). Germline loops: CDR1 MNHNS, CDR2 SASEGT. Trimming pared 3 bases from V and 2 bases from J, leaving 14 bases between. The CDR3 runs 15 residues. DNA of the CDR3: TGTGCCAGCAGTGATATAGCGGTGGTCACCTACGAGCAGTACTTC. This sequence encodes CASSDIAVVTYEQYF.

At least ten counts were recorded for this clonotype. This chain uses TRBV30 with TRBJ1-1, with D unresolved. The CDR3 length is 15 residues. Per germline, CDR1 GTSNPN and CDR2 SVGIG (reference sequence). V lost 2 bases, J lost 3 bases, and 16 bases lay in between. CDR3 region: CAWSPTVFLDTEAFF. Here the CDR3 DNA reads TGTGCCTGGAGTCCTACGGTATTCCTGGACACTGAAGCTTTCTTT.

The rearrangement joins TRBV10-3 to TRBJ2-1; the D gene is possibly TRBD2 (7 bases). Trimming pared 6 bases from V and 9 bases from J, leaving 15 bases between. CDR3 length: 13 amino acids. Germline CDR1 is ENHRY and CDR2 is SYGVKD. The CDR3 DNA follows: TGTGCCATCAGGGGGGGGCCTTTGTCTGAGCAGTTCTTC. It codes for CAIRGGPLSEQFF.

There are a few counts of this clonotype. The rearrangement joins TRBV6-2 or TRBV6-3 to TRBJ2-1; D unclear. Germline V gene lookup returns CDR1 MNHEY and CDR2 SVGEGT. This CDR3 is 15 amino acids long. Trimming left V 5 bases short and J 0 bases short, with 11 bases between. CDR3 DNA sequence: TGTGCCAGCAGTCCCCCGTGGAGCTCCTACAATGAGCAGTTCTTC. Translation: CASSPPWSSYNEQFF.

The chain carries TRBV13 and TRBJ2-3, with 8 bases fitting TRBD2. The CDR3 runs to 16 residues. V was pared by 4 bases and J by 5 bases, with 11 bases of the junction left unmatched. Germline loops: CDR1 PRHDT, CDR2 FYEKMQ (reference sequence). CDR3 in amino acids: CASSSRLAPKEDTQYF. The CDR3 nucleotides read TGTGCCAGCAGCTCCCGACTAGCGCCGAAGGAAGATACGCAGTATTTT.

This clonotype was seen at least ten times. The chain is built from TRBV2 and TRBJ2-1; 9 bases match TRBD1. The CDR3 has 16 residues. J was trimmed by 0 bases and V by 6 bases; bases with no gene match: 6. Per the germline V gene, CDR1 is SNHLY and CDR2 is FYNNEI. The CDR3 DNA reads TGTGCCAGCAGGGGTACAGGGGGCAACTCCTACAATGAGCAGTTCTTC. As protein: CASRGTGGNSYNEQFF. Combining the CDR3 with reference TRBV2 and TRBJ2-1 gives the whole variable domain EPEVTQTPSHQVTQMGQEVILRCVPISNHLYFYWYRQILGQKVEFLVSFYNNEISEKSEIFDDQFSVERPDGSNFTLKIRSTKLEDSAMYFCASRGTGGNSYNEQFFGPGTRLTVL.